The 16 T cell receptor beta chains below were found in one sample sequenced in a study of PD-L1 blockade in urothelial cancer. Time point of the sample: pretreatment peripheral blood. Profiling relied on immunoSEQ multiplex PCR, and the TCRdb table lists in-frame clones only, not all of them. The sample includes some 45,000 clones, 70% to 90% of them seen just once. The sample in question was PBMCs, obtained around atezolizumab (anti-PD-L1) treatment. All receptors derive from a donor over 35 with urothelial cancer.

This sequence joins TRBV11-2 and TRBJ2-7, with 8 bases identical to TRBD1. The V segment lost 2 bases and the J segment 5 bases; nucleotides outside the gene matches: 11. The CDR3 consists of 16 residues. CDR1 is SGHAT and CDR2 is FQNNGV in the germline V gene. The CDR3 DNA is TGTGCCAGCAGCTTAACCGGACAGGGCCAGAGGGACGAGCAGTACTTC. Amino acid sequence: CASSLTGQGQRDEQYF.

This chain links TRBV7-2 with TRBJ1-5; D is unclear. The CDR3 runs to 13 residues. Trimming removed 6 bases from V and 5 bases from J, with 11 bases in between. Germline CDR1 and CDR2: SGHTA and FQGNSA. CDR3 sequence (DNA): TGTGCCAGCAGTTTTAAAACGGATCAGCCCCAGCATTTT. Translating it yields CASSFKTDQPQHF.

The chain carries TRBV19 and TRBJ2-3, with D unclear. This CDR3 spans 14 amino acids. Germline V gene sequence: CDR1 LNHDA, CDR2 SQIVND (reference sequence). Trimming stripped 2 bases from V and 4 bases from J, with 10 bases between. Here the CDR3 reads CASSIPLLADTQYF. The CDR3 DNA reads as TGTGCCAGTAGTATACCCCTTCTCGCAGATACGCAGTATTTT.

The V gene is TRBV10-3, the J gene TRBJ2-3; 8 bases align to TRBD2. V lost 3 bases, J lost 4 bases, and 6 bases stayed unmatched. Germline CDR1 is ENHRY and CDR2 is SYGVKD. The CDR3 has 15 amino acids. CDR3 sequence reads: CAISDVAGSADTQYF. CDR3 DNA: TGTGCCATCAGTGACGTAGCGGGAAGCGCAGATACGCAGTATTTT.

J is TRBJ2-1 and V is TRBV5-4; D is uncertain. The CDR3 runs 15 residues. Germline V lookup: CDR1 SGHNT, CDR2 YYREEE (reference sequence). The ends were cut back, 4 bases at V and 0 bases at J, with 11 bases in the middle. The CDR3 DNA sequence: TGTGCCAGCAGCCCAGACTCAAGCTCCTACAATGAGCAGTTCTTC. Its translation: CASSPDSSSYNEQFF.

The chain has TRBV7-9 and TRBJ2-7, with TRBD2 identical over 7 bases. The CDR3 loop spans 14 amino acids. Germline V gene data show CDR1 as SEHNR and CDR2 as FQNEAQ (reference sequence). The ends lost 0 bases at V and 2 bases at J; junction bases unmatched: 1. As DNA, the CDR3 is TGTGCCAGCAGCTTAGCCAGCGGGACCTACGAGCAGTACTTC. Translation: CASSLASGTYEQYF. The full variable domain, completed using reference TRBV7-9 and TRBJ2-7, is DTGVSQNPRHKITKRGQNVTFRCDPISEHNRLYWYRQTLGQGPEFLTYFQNEAQLEKSRLLSDRFSAERPKGSFSTLEIQRTEQGDSAMYLCASSLASGTYEQYFGPGTRLTVT.

The rearrangement links TRBV9 to TRBJ2-7, with D unclear. V was clipped by 4 bases and J by 0 bases, with 11 bases between them. CDR1 and CDR2 from the germline V gene are SGDLS and YYNGEE. CDR3 length equals 14 residues. The chain's CDR3 is CASSPRLSSYEQYF. The CDR3 DNA reads TGTGCCAGCAGCCCAAGACTGAGCTCCTACGAGCAGTACTTC.

This chain connects TRBV5-5 to TRBJ2-5; D remains ambiguous. Trimming took 4 bases from V and 2 from J, leaving 9 bases between them. CDR3 length: 13 amino acids. Germline CDR1 is SGHKS and CDR2 is YYEKEE (reference sequence). CDR3 in DNA: TGTGCCAGCAGCACGGTTCGTCAAGAGACCCAGTACTTC. Its protein product is CASSTVRQETQYF.

As to this clone: Relative to the germline gene, one junction end is altered; a read error may explain this. The chain combines TRBV4-1 with TRBJ2-7; tentatively, D is TRBD1 (6 bases). The length of the CDR3 is 12 residues. Germline V gives CDR1 MGHRA, CDR2 YSYEKL. As DNA, the CDR3 is TGCGCCAGCAGCCAAGATGGGCAGGGGCCCCGCTTC. Its translation: CASSQDGQGPRF.

This chain uses TRBV18 with TRBJ2-1; possible D gene TRBD2, 5 bases. The ends were cut back, 0 bases at V and 1 base at J, with 13 bases in the middle. Germline CDR1 and CDR2: KGHSH and LQKENI. The CDR3 has 17 amino acids. The CDR3 sequence: CASSPPLGSVSYNEQFF. The DNA for the CDR3 is TGTGCCAGCTCACCACCGCTAGGTAGCGTATCCTACAATGAGCAGTTCTTC.

CDR3 region: CASSLDGGGSTDTQYF. The CDR3 bases are TGCGCCAGCAGCTTGGACGGGGGGGGGTCGACAGATACGCAGTATTTT. This chain connects TRBV5-1 to TRBJ2-3; 8 bases line up with TRBD2. The CDR3 covers 16 residues. The V gene's germline CDR1 is SGHRS and CDR2 YFSETQ. Trimming cost V 0 bases and J 3 bases; bases outside gene matches: 6.

This clone was found a few times. One end of the junction varies from germline; a read error may be responsible. This chain uses TRBV7-2 with TRBJ2-1; TRBD2 might be the D (7 bases). This CDR3 has 13 amino acids. Germline-derived CDR1 and CDR2 are SGHTA and FQGNSA. The DNA for the CDR3 is TGTGCCAGCAGGTTAGGGGGGGGCAATGAGCAGTTCTTC. It is translated as CASRLGGGNEQFF.

V usage is TRBV27 and J usage is TRBJ2-7; TRBD2 is a possible D gene (9 bases). The CDR3 covers 16 residues. V was clipped by 10 bases and J by 4 bases, with 26 bases between them. CDR1 and CDR2 (germline): MNHEY, SMNVEV (reference sequence). The CDR3 coding sequence is TGTGCCACCCGGCCAGGGGGCGCGGGGGGGTTTTACGAGCAGTACTTC. Protein sequence: CATRPGGAGGFYEQYF.

The V call is TRBV21-1, the J call TRBJ2-7; TRBD2 is the table's D call and was not checked against the DNA. TRBV21-1 is a pseudogene locus. The CDR3 consists of 16 residues. In DNA form, the CDR3 reads TGTGCCAGCAGCGGAGGCAGTAGCGGGGGCCCCTACGAGCAGTACTTC. This codes for CASSGGSSGGPYEQYF.

V is TRBV5-8 and J is TRBJ2-1, with D tentatively TRBD2 (5 bases). In germline, CDR1 is SGHTS, CDR2 YDEGEE. V was pared by 0 bases and J by 0 bases, with 10 bases between. The CDR3 totals 16 residues. The CDR3 loop is CASSLVAGSSYNEQFF. DNA of the CDR3: TGTGCCAGCAGCTTGGTGGCGGGTAGCTCCTACAATGAGCAGTTCTTC.

This chain links TRBV11-2 with TRBJ2-2; TRBD2 matches 8 bases. Germline values: CDR1 SGHAT, CDR2 FQNNGV. V shed 11 bases, J shed 4 bases, and the junction held 3 bases outside the gene matches. CDR3 length: 12 amino acids. The CDR3 bases are TGTGCCCGGGGGGGGACCACCGGGGAGCTGTTTTTT. Translating gives CARGGTTGELFF.